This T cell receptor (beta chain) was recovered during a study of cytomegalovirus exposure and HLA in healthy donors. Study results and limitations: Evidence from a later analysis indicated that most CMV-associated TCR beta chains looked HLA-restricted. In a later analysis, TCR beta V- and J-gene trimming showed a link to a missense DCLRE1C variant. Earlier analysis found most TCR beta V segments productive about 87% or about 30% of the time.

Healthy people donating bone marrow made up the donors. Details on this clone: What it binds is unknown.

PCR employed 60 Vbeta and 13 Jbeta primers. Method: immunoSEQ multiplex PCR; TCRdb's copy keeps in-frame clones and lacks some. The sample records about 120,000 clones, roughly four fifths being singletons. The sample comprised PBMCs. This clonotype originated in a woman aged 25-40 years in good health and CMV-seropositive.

The CDR3 DNA sequence: TGTGCCAGCACCGACGGGGTTACCCTCCACTTT. This encodes CASTDGVTLHF. This chain links TRBV7-9 with TRBJ1-6, with unresolved D. The V gene lost 7 bases and the J gene lost 14 bases, with 12 bases spanning the gap. The CDR3 runs to 11 residues. Germline values: CDR1 SEHNR, CDR2 FQNEAQ (reference sequence).